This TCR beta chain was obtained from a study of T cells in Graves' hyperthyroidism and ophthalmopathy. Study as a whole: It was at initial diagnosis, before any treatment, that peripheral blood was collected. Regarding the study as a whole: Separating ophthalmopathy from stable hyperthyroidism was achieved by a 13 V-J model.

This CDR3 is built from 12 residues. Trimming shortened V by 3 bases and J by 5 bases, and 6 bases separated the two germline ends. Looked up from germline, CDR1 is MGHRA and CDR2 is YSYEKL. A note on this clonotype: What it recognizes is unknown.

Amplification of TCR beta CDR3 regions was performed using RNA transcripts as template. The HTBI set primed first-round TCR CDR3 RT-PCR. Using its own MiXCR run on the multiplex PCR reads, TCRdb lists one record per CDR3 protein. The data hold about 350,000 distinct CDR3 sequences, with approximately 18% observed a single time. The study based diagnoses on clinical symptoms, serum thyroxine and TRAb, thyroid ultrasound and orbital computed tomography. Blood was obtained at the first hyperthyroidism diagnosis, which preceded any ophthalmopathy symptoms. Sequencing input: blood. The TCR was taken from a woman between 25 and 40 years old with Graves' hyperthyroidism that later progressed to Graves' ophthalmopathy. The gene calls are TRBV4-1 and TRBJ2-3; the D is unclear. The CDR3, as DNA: TGCGCCAGCAGCCACCCCAAAGATACGCAGTATTTT. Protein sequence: CASSHPKDTQYF.